The source of this T cell receptor (beta chain) is a study of CD8+CD57+ T cells in acquired aplastic anemia (dated by TCRdb to 2016 to 2018). Regarding the complete study: On average, sorted CD4+ and CD8+ cells yielded 2.5 to 3.5 ug of extracted DNA, with a range of roughly 0.18 to 30 ug.

Genomic DNA served as template for TCR beta VDJ combination and CDR3 sequence profiling. An Illumina HiSeq 2000 was used for TCR repertoire sequencing. Processing in the source paper ran as follows. TRBV/TRBJ rearrangement plots, CDR3 size and DJ length profiles, and Simpson's diversity index were used to assess repertoires. The most abundant DNA sequence in the deep sequencing data was defined as the immunodominant clone. CDR3 amino acid sequences were screened for sharing across subjects and compared with published repertoires and the VDJdb database. TCRdb redid the processing of the public reads, applying fastp at Q25 and MiXCR, and retained in-frame beta chains. Identical CDR3 proteins give one entry, which carries the most common genes and DNA. The authors' filters were not applied to this entry. In all, the sample holds approximately 270,000 distinct CDR3 sequences, and approximately 57% of those were seen once. 7% to 9% of the sample is taken by the ten largest.

The CDR3, from cysteine to phenylalanine, totals 18 residues. Only the CDR3 part of the read is kept: 54 bases, read in frame from the first base. For this chain, trimming is 0 bases at the V end and 5 bases at the J end, and the number of junction bases without a gene match is 15. Based on the germline V gene (reference sequence), the CDR1 and CDR2 sequences are LNHDA and SQIVND. Remarks on this clonotype: Its antigen is still unknown. One base away there is no much larger clone; base qualities are not given.

TCR repertoires of sorted CD4+ and CD8+ blood T cells from severe aplastic anemia patients and healthy subjects were deep-sequenced in the study. Ficoll-Paque density gradient centrifugation was used to isolate peripheral blood mononuclear cells. Before DNA extraction, CD4+ and CD8+ T cells were sorted by FACS or by magnetic beads. Broader findings and caveats from the paper: Around 27 CD8+ CDR3 sequences were found to be shared between patients and controls, but these sequences appeared to be highly expressed in patients and within the immunodominant clones of the patients. CD8+ Simpson's diversity did not differ significantly between patients and healthy controls (P=0.060).

Sequencing was performed on sorted CD4+, CD8+, or CD8+CD57+ T cells (not recorded which) from PBMCs. The source of this sequence is a human donor with severe aplastic anemia or a healthy control (not recorded which). The chain was built from TRBV19 and TRBJ1-2, and TRBD1 aligns with 7 junction nucleotides. The CDR3 region: CASSIDQTGLGLRYGYTF. Read as DNA, the sequence is TGTGCCAGTAGTATAGATCAGACAGGGCTCGGATTACGATATGGCTACACCTTC.